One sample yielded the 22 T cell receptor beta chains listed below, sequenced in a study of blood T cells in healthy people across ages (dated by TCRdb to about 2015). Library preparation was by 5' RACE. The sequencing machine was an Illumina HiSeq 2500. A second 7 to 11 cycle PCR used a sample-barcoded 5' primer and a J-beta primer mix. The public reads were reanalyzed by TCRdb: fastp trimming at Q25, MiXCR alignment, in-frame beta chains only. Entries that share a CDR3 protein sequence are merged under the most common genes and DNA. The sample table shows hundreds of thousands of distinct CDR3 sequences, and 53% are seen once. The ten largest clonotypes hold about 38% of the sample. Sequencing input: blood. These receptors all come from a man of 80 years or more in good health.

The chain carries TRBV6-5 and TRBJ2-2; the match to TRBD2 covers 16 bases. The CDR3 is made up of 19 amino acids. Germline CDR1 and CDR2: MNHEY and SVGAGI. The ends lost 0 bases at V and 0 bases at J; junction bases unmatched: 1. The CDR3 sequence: CASSYSGLAGGPNTGELFF. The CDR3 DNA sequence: TGTGCCAGCAGTTACTCGGGACTAGCGGGAGGGCCGAACACCGGGGAGCTGTTTTTT.

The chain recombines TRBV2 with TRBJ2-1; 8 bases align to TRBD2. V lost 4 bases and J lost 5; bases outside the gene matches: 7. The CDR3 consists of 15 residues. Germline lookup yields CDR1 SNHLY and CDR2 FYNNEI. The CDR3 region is CASSGLAGTNNEQFF. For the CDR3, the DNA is TGTGCCAGCAGTGGGCTAGCGGGTACCAACAATGAGCAGTTCTTC.

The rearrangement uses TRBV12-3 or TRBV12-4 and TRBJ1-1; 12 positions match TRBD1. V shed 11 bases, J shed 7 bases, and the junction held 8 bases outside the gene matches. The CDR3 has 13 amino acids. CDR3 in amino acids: CAEGTGGTGEAFF. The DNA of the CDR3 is TGTGCCGAGGGGACAGGGGGCACGGGTGAAGCTTTCTTT.

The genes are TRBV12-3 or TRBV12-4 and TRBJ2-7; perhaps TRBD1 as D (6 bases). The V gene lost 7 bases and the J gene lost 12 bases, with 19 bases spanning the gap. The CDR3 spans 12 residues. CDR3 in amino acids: CASTRGYRESYF. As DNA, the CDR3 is TGTGCCAGCACCAGAGGCTACAGGGAGTCGTACTTC.

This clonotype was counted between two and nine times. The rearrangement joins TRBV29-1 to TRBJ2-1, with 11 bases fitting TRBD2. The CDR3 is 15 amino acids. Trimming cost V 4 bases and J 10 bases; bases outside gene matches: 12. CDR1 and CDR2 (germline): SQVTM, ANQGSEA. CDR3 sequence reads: CSVGVGLAGGREQFF. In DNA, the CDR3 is TGCAGCGTTGGGGTTGGGCTAGCGGGAGGTAGGGAGCAGTTCTTC.

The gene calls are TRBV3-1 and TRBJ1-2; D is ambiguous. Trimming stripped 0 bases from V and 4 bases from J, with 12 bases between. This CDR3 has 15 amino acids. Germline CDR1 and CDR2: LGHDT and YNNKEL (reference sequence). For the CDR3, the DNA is TGTGCCAGCAGCCAAGAGTCGTCGCGCGGCTATGGCTACACCTTC. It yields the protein CASSQESSRGYGYTF.

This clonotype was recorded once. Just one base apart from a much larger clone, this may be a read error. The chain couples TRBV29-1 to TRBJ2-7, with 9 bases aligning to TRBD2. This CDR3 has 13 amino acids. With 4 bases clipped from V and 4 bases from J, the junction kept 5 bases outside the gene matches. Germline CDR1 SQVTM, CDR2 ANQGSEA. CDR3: CSVGASGMYEQYF. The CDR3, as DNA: TGCAGCGTTGGGGCTAGCGGGATGTACGAGCAGTACTTC.

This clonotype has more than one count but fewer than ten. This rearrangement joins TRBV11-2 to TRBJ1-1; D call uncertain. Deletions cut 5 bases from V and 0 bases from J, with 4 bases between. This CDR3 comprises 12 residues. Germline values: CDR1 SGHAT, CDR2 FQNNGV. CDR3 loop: CASSPMNTEAFF. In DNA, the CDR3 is TGTGCCAGCAGCCCGATGAACACTGAAGCTTTCTTT.

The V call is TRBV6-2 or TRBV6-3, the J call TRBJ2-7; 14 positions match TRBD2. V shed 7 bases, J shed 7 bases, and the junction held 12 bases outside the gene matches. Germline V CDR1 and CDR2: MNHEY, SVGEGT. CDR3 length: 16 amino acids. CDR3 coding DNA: TGTGCCAGCACCGGGACTAGCGGGAGTATCCGAAATGAGCAGTACTTC. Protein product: CASTGTSGSIRNEQYF.

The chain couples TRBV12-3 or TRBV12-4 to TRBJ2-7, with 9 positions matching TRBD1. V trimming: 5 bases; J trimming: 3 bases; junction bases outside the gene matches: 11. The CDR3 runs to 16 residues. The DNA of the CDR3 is TGTGCCAGCAGTCACACTGCCGGGACAGGGATCTACGAGCAGTACTTC. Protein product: CASSHTAGTGIYEQYF.

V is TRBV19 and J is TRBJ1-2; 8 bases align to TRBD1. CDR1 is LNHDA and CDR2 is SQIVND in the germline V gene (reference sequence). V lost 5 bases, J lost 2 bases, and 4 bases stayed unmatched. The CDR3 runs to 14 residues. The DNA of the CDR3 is TGTGCCAGTAGTGCAGGGGGCCGGAACTATGGCTACACCTTC. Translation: CASSAGGRNYGYTF. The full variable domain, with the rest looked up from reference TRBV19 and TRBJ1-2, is DGGITQSPKYLFRKEGQNVTLSCEQNLNHDAMYWYRQDPGQGLRLIYYSQIVNDFQKGDIAEGYSVSREKKESFPLTVTSAQKNPTAFYLCASSAGGRNYGYTFGSGTRLTVV.

The CDR3: CASSSLAGDQNIQYF. CDR3 nucleotides: TGCGCCAGCAGCTCCCTAGCGGGAGACCAAAACATTCAGTACTTC. The chain joins TRBV5-1 to TRBJ2-5; TRBD2 matches 10 bases. The J call may be mistaken, given a closer DNA end match to TRBJ2-4. The CDR3 has 15 residues. The germline gives CDR1 SGHRS, CDR2 YFSETQ.

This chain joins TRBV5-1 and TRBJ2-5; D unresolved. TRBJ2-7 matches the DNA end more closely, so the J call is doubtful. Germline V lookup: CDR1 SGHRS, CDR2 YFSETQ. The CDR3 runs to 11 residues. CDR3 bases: TGCGCCAGCAGCGAGGCGGACGAGCAGTACTTC. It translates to CASSEADEQYF.

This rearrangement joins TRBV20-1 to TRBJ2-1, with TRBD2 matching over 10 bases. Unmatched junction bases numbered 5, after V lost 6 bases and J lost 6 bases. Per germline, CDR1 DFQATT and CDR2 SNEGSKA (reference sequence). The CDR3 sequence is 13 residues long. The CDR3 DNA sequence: TGCAGTGCCACGTGGACTAGCGGCAATGAGCAGTTCTTC. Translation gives CSATWTSGNEQFF.

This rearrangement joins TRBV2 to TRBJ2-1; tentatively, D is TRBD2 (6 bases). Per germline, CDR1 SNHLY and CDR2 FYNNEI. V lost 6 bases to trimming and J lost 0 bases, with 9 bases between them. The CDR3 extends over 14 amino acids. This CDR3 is CASREDYSYNEQFF. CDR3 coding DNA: TGTGCCAGCAGGGAGGACTACTCCTACAATGAGCAGTTCTTC.

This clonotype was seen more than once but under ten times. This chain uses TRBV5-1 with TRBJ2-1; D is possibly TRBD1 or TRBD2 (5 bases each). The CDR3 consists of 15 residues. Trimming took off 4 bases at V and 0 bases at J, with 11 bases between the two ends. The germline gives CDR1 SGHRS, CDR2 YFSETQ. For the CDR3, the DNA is TGCGCCAGCAGCCTAGGGACGTTCTCCTACAATGAGCAGTTCTTC. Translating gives CASSLGTFSYNEQFF.

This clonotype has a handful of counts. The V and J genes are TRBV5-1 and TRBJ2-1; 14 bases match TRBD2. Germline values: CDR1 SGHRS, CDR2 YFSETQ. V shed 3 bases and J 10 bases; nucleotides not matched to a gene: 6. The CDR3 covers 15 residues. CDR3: CASSYGLAGGGEQFF. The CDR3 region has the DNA TGCGCCAGCAGCTACGGACTAGCGGGAGGTGGGGAGCAGTTCTTC.

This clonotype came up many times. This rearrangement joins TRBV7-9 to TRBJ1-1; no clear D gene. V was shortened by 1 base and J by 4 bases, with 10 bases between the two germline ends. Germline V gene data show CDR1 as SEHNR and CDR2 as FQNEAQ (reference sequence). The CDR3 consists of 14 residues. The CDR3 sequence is CASSLGGSVTEAFF. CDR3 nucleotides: TGTGCCAGCAGCTTAGGGGGTTCAGTCACTGAAGCTTTCTTT.

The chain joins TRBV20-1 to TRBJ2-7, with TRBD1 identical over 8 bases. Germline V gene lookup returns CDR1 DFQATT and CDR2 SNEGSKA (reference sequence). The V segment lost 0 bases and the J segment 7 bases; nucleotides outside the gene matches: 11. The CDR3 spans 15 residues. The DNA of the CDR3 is TGCAGTGCTAGAGATCAAAAGACAGGGGTGGGAGAGCAGTACTTC. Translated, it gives CSARDQKTGVGEQYF.

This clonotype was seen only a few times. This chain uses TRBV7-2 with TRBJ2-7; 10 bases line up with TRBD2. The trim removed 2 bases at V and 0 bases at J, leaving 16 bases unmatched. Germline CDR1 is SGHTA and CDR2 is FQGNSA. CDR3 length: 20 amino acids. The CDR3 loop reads CASSLIGRGPSGGYSYEQYF. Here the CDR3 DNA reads TGTGCCAGCAGCTTAATCGGCAGGGGGCCTAGCGGGGGTTACTCCTACGAGCAGTACTTC.

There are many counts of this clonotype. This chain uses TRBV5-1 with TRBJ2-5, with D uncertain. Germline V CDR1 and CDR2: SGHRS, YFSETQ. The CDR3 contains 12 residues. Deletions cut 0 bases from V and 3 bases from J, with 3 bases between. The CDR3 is CASSLGKETQYF. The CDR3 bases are TGCGCCAGCAGCTTGGGAAAAGAGACCCAGTACTTC.

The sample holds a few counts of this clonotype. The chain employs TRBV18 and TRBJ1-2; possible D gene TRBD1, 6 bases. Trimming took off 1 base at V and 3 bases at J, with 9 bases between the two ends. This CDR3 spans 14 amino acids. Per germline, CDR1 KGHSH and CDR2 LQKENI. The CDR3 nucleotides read TGTGCCAGCTCACCACTGGACAGTCACTATGGCTACACCTTC. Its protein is CASSPLDSHYGYTF.